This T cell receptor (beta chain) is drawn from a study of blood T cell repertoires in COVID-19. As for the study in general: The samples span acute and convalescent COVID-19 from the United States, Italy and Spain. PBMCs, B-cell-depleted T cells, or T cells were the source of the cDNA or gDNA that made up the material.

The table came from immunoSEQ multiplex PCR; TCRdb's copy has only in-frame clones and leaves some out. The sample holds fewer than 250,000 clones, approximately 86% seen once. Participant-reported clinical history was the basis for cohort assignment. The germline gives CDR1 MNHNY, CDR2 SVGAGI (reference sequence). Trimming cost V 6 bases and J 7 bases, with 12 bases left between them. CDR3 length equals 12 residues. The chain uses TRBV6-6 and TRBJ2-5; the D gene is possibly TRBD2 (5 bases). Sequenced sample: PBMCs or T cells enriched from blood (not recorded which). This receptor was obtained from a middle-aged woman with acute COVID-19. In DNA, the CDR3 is TGTGCCAGCAGGGGCTACCGGGGGACCCAGTACTTC. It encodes CASRGYRGTQYF.